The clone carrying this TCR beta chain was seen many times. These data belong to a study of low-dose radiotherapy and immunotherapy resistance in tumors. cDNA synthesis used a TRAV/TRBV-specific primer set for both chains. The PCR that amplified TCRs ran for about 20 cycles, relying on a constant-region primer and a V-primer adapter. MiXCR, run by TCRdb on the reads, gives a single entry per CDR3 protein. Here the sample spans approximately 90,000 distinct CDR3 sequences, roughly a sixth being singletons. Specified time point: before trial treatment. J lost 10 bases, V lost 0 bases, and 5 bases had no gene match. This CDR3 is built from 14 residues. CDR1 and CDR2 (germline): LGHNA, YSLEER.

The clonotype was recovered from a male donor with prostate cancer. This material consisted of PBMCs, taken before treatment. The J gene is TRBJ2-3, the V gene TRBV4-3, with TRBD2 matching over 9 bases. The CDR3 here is CASSQDSERGAQYF. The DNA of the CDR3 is TGCGCCAGCAGCCAAGATAGCGAGCGGGGGGCGCAGTATTTT.